A selection of T cell receptor beta chains follows, all from one sample in a study of sequential checkpoint blockade in melanoma. Sequencing was performed with immunoSEQ multiplex PCR; in TCRdb, only in-frame clones are kept and a portion is missing. Among 13,000 or so clones, over 20% were seen once, and the ten largest hold approximately 6.5%. The specimen comprised tumor tissue (inferred from file names), sampled from a patient given nivolumab and ipilimumab in sequence. The source is a human donor with melanoma. CDR3s include the opening cysteine and the closing phenylalanine or tryptophan. The D gene is left open where the match is weak. Rows may omit the clone size; those that give it use once, few, many or a size class.

V gene: TRBV6-8
clone size: few
J gene: TRBJ2-3
D gene: .
CDR3 DNA: TGTGCCAGCAGTTACTCGAACGGGGCTCTGGATACGCAGTATTTT
CDR3 protein: CASSYSNGALDTQYF

V gene: TRBV18
clone size: .
J gene: TRBJ2-5
D gene: TRBD1
CDR3 DNA: TGTGCCAGCTCACCGGGGACAGCCCAAGAGACCCAGTACTTC
CDR3 protein: CASSPGTAQETQYF

V gene: TRBV7-6
clone size: many
J gene: TRBJ2-7
D gene: .
CDR3 DNA: TGTGCCAGCAGCTTGCACGGTGGGCCCTACGAGCAGTACTTC
CDR3 protein: CASSLHGGPYEQYF

V gene: TRBV7-4
clone size: few
J gene: TRBJ1-5
D gene: .
CDR3 DNA: TGTGCCAGCAGCTTAGAAGCCAATCAGCCCCAGCATTTT
CDR3 protein: CASSLEANQPQHF

V gene: TRBV15
clone size: .
J gene: TRBJ2-2
D gene: .
CDR3 DNA: TGTGCCACCAGCATCCTACCCGCGGGCGTAAACACCGGGGAGCTGTTTTTT
CDR3 protein: CATSILPAGVNTGELFF

V gene: TRBV6-8
clone size: .
J gene: TRBJ1-4
D gene: .
CDR3 DNA: TGTGCCAGCGAGGGGAGGAGTGAAAAACTGTTTTTT
CDR3 protein: CASEGRSEKLFF

V gene: TRBV19
clone size: few
J gene: TRBJ1-1
D gene: TRBD1
CDR3 DNA: TGTGCCAGCACGGGGACAGGGGGCATGAACACTGAAGCTTTCTTT
CDR3 protein: CASTGTGGMNTEAFF

V gene: TRBV14
clone size: .
J gene: TRBJ2-4
D gene: .
CDR3 DNA: TGTGCCAGCAGCTGGGGACTCCTTAAAGACAAAAACATTCAGTACTTC
CDR3 protein: CASSWGLLKDKNIQYF

V gene: TRBV10-3
clone size: medium-sized
J gene: TRBJ1-1
D gene: .
CDR3 DNA: TGTGCCATCAGTGAGTTTGGGAACACTGAAGCTTTCTTT
CDR3 protein: CAISEFGNTEAFF

V gene: TRBV6-8
clone size: .
J gene: TRBJ1-4
D gene: .
CDR3 DNA: TGTGCCATCAAAGGGTCGGGGGATGAAAAACTGTTTTTT
CDR3 protein: CAIKGSGDEKLFF

V gene: TRBV11-3
clone size: .
J gene: TRBJ2-7
D gene: .
CDR3 DNA: TGTGCCAGCAGCTCTACGGGCCCGACCAGCTCCTACGAGCAGTACTTC
CDR3 protein: CASSSTGPTSSYEQYF

V gene: TRBV5-1
clone size: .
J gene: TRBJ1-6
D gene: .
CDR3 DNA: TGCGCCAGCAGCTTGCGAGGGAGAGGTGAAGTTTCACCCCTCCACTTT
CDR3 protein: CASSLRGRGEVSPLHF

V gene: TRBV9
clone size: few
J gene: TRBJ2-2
D gene: TRBD2
CDR3 DNA: TGTGCCAGCAGCGTAGAACTAGCGGCGAACACCGGGGAGCTGTTTTTT
CDR3 protein: CASSVELAANTGELFF

V gene: TRBV7-2
clone size: few
J gene: TRBJ1-2
D gene: .
CDR3 DNA: TGTGCCAGCAGCTTACAGAGCTCCCATGGCTACACCTTC
CDR3 protein: CASSLQSSHGYTF

V gene: TRBV23-1
clone size: .
J gene: TRBJ2-6
D gene: .
CDR3 DNA: TGCGCCAGCAGCGGGTCTGGGGCCAACGTCCTGACTTTC
CDR3 protein: CASSGSGANVLTF

V gene: TRBV6-8
clone size: medium-sized
J gene: TRBJ1-1
D gene: .
CDR3 DNA: TGTGCCAGCAGTAAACACGGAGAAATGAACACTGAAGCTTTCTTT
CDR3 protein: CASSKHGEMNTEAFF

V gene: TRBV11-3
clone size: .
J gene: TRBJ1-1
D gene: TRBD1
CDR3 DNA: TGTGCCAGCAGCTTAGAGGGGACAGCAAACACTGAAGCTTTCTTT
CDR3 protein: CASSLEGTANTEAFF

V gene: TRBV19
clone size: few
J gene: TRBJ2-7
D gene: .
CDR3 DNA: TGTGCCAGTAGTATAGCCGGAGGGGGCTACGAGCAGTACTTC
CDR3 protein: CASSIAGGGYEQYF

V gene: TRBV12-5
clone size: .
J gene: TRBJ2-3
D gene: .
CDR3 DNA: TGTGCTAGTGGTTTGTCGCCCAGCGGGTTGACAGATACGCAGTATTTT
CDR3 protein: CASGLSPSGLTDTQYF

V gene: TRBV9
clone size: many
J gene: TRBJ1-2
D gene: .
CDR3 DNA: TGTGCCAGCAGCGTAGATCCCAGGGAGAGGATGTATTACTACACCTTC
CDR3 protein: CASSVDPRERMYYYTF

V gene: TRBV6-8
clone size: .
J gene: TRBJ1-2
D gene: .
CDR3 DNA: TGTGCCAGCAGTTACGACCCCGCTGGTGGCTACACCTTC
CDR3 protein: CASSYDPAGGYTF

V gene: TRBV9
clone size: many
J gene: TRBJ2-3
D gene: .
CDR3 DNA: TGTGCCAGCAGCTCAGCGACAGGCGGGCTTACAGATACGCAGTATTTT
CDR3 protein: CASSSATGGLTDTQYF

V gene: TRBV23-1
clone size: .
J gene: TRBJ2-5
D gene: TRBD1
CDR3 DNA: TGCGCCAGCAGCCAAGAAGCTGGACAGGGTGGGACCCAGTACTTC
CDR3 protein: CASSQEAGQGGTQYF

V gene: TRBV28
clone size: .
J gene: TRBJ1-3
D gene: .
CDR3 DNA: TGTGCCAGCAGTCTCCCAACAGGGATTGGAAACACCATATATTTT
CDR3 protein: CASSLPTGIGNTIYF

V gene: TRBV19
clone size: .
J gene: TRBJ1-5
D gene: TRBD1
CDR3 DNA: TGTGCCAGTAGGGCAAGACAGGGGCCTAATCAGCCCCAGCATTTT
CDR3 protein: CASRARQGPNQPQHF

V gene: TRBV15
clone size: few
J gene: TRBJ1-1
D gene: .
CDR3 DNA: TGTGCCACCAGCAGAGATCCAGTAGAGGACACTGAAGCTTTCTTT
CDR3 protein: CATSRDPVEDTEAFF

V gene: TRBV25-1
clone size: .
J gene: TRBJ1-1
D gene: TRBD1
CDR3 DNA: TGTGCCAGCAGTGCCTATGACAGGGATGAAGCTTTCTTT
CDR3 protein: CASSAYDRDEAFF

V gene: TRBV29-1
clone size: once
J gene: TRBJ1-4
D gene: TRBD1
CDR3 DNA: TGCAGCGCCGGGACTCAGGGGGCAAAACTGTTTTTT
CDR3 protein: CSAGTQGAKLFF

V gene: TRBV6-8
clone size: .
J gene: TRBJ1-2
D gene: TRBD1
CDR3 DNA: TGTGCCAGCAGTTTGGCCGGGACAGCCTATGGCTACACCTTC
CDR3 protein: CASSLAGTAYGYTF

V gene: TRBV11-3
clone size: .
J gene: TRBJ1-1
D gene: .
CDR3 DNA: TGTGCCAGCAGCTCGCCACCGGGACGGGCGAACACTGAAGCTTTCTTT
CDR3 protein: CASSSPPGRANTEAFF

V gene: TRBV11-3
clone size: few
J gene: TRBJ2-3
D gene: .
CDR3 DNA: TGTGCCAGCAGCTTCGGTTTGGAGCGAGCGCAACGCACAGATACGCAGTATTTT
CDR3 protein: CASSFGLERAQRTDTQYF

V gene: TRBV5-1
clone size: .
J gene: TRBJ2-3
D gene: .
CDR3 DNA: TGCGCCAGCAGCTCCTACCAATTGGGCTCCTCTAGCACAGATACGCAGTATTTT
CDR3 protein: CASSSYQLGSSSTDTQYF

V gene: TRBV19
clone size: .
J gene: TRBJ1-5
D gene: .
CDR3 DNA: TGTGCCAGTAGTTGGGGCGATCAGCCCCAGCATTTT
CDR3 protein: CASSWGDQPQHF

V gene: TRBV6-8
clone size: medium-sized
J gene: TRBJ2-5
D gene: .
CDR3 DNA: TGTGCCAGCAGTTACTCGATTCAGGGGCAAGAGACCCAGTACTTC
CDR3 protein: CASSYSIQGQETQYF

V gene: TRBV6-8
clone size: few
J gene: TRBJ2-7
D gene: TRBD1
CDR3 DNA: TGTGCCAGCAGTTACAGGACAGGGGGCCCCTACGAGCAGTACTTC
CDR3 protein: CASSYRTGGPYEQYF

V gene: TRBV5-1
clone size: .
J gene: TRBJ1-4
D gene: .
CDR3 DNA: TGCGCCAGCAGCTGGGGTACGCCAACTAATGAAAAACTGTTTTTT
CDR3 protein: CASSWGTPTNEKLFF

V gene: TRBV11-3
clone size: few
J gene: TRBJ2-5
D gene: .
CDR3 DNA: TGTGCCAGCAGCCGGAGTCGCGGTAATATCCAAGAGACCCAGTACTTC
CDR3 protein: CASSRSRGNIQETQYF

V gene: TRBV11-1
clone size: many
J gene: TRBJ2-7
D gene: TRBD2
CDR3 DNA: TGTGCCAGCAGCTTGGTCGTGGCTAGCGGGAGGCACGAGCAGTACTTC
CDR3 protein: CASSLVVASGRHEQYF

V gene: TRBV10-3
clone size: few
J gene: TRBJ2-3
D gene: .
CDR3 DNA: TGTGCCATCAGTGGCCGGGAGTCTAGCACAGATACGCAGTATTTT
CDR3 protein: CAISGRESSTDTQYF

V gene: TRBV19
clone size: .
J gene: TRBJ2-3
D gene: .
CDR3 DNA: TGTGCCAGTACCCCATCGGCCGGGGCAGATACGCAGTATTTT
CDR3 protein: CASTPSAGADTQYF

V gene: TRBV6-8
clone size: few
J gene: TRBJ1-2
D gene: .
CDR3 DNA: TGTGCCAGCAGTCCTCCGGGACAAACCTATGGCTACACCTTC
CDR3 protein: CASSPPGQTYGYTF

V gene: TRBV28
clone size: .
J gene: TRBJ2-4
D gene: TRBD1
CDR3 DNA: TGTGCCAGCAGTCCGAGTGACAGGGGACCGGGAAACATTCAGTACTTC
CDR3 protein: CASSPSDRGPGNIQYF

V gene: TRBV11-1
clone size: .
J gene: TRBJ2-1
D gene: .
CDR3 DNA: TGTGCCAGCAGCCAAGGGGGAGGCTCCTACAATGAGCAGTTCTTC
CDR3 protein: CASSQGGGSYNEQFF

V gene: TRBV18
clone size: .
J gene: TRBJ1-1
D gene: .
CDR3 DNA: TGTGCCAGCTCACTCGACCGGGTGAACACTGAAGCTTTCTTT
CDR3 protein: CASSLDRVNTEAFF

V gene: TRBV6-8
clone size: few
J gene: TRBJ1-5
D gene: .
CDR3 DNA: TGTGCCAGCAGTTACGGGGGGGTCCGTCAGCCCCAGCATTTT
CDR3 protein: CASSYGGVRQPQHF

V gene: TRBV6-8
clone size: few
J gene: TRBJ2-7
D gene: .
CDR3 DNA: TGTGCCAGCAGCTACAGGGCAGGTTACGAGCAGTACTTC
CDR3 protein: CASSYRAGYEQYF

V gene: TRBV19
clone size: .
J gene: TRBJ1-2
D gene: .
CDR3 DNA: TGTGCCAGTAGTCCAAGGCAGGAATCTAACTATGGCTACACCTTC
CDR3 protein: CASSPRQESNYGYTF

V gene: TRBV15
clone size: few
J gene: TRBJ2-3
D gene: .
CDR3 DNA: TGTGCCACCAGCAACGAACAGCACGGGGCAGATACGCAGTATTTT
CDR3 protein: CATSNEQHGADTQYF

V gene: TRBV7-4
clone size: .
J gene: TRBJ2-1
D gene: .
CDR3 DNA: TGTGCCAGCAGCCCATCCTGGACTGGAGACAATGAGCAGTTCTTC
CDR3 protein: CASSPSWTGDNEQFF

V gene: TRBV19
clone size: .
J gene: TRBJ1-3
D gene: .
CDR3 DNA: TGTGCCAGTATACAAGAGGGCTCTGGAAACACCATATATTTT
CDR3 protein: CASIQEGSGNTIYF

V gene: TRBV11-3
clone size: few
J gene: TRBJ2-7
D gene: TRBD2
CDR3 DNA: TGTGCCAGCAGCCAACTTAGCGGGGCACCCTACGAGCAGTACTTC
CDR3 protein: CASSQLSGAPYEQYF

V gene: TRBV6-8
clone size: few
J gene: TRBJ1-4
D gene: .
CDR3 DNA: TGTGCCAGCAGAGTTTCGCAGGGGACAACTAATGAAAAACTGTTTTTT
CDR3 protein: CASRVSQGTTNEKLFF

V gene: TRBV11-3
clone size: medium-sized
J gene: TRBJ2-7
D gene: .
CDR3 DNA: TGTGCCAGCAGCTCCGGGCCAAAGGCACCCGTCGAGCAGTACTTC
CDR3 protein: CASSSGPKAPVEQYF

V gene: TRBV6-8
clone size: .
J gene: TRBJ1-5
D gene: .
CDR3 DNA: TGTGCCAGCAGTTATGGTGAGGATCAGCCCCAGCATTTT
CDR3 protein: CASSYGEDQPQHF

V gene: TRBV11-3
clone size: many
J gene: TRBJ1-3
D gene: .
CDR3 DNA: TGTGCCAGCAGCGGAACAGAAACTGGAAACACCATATATTTT
CDR3 protein: CASSGTETGNTIYF